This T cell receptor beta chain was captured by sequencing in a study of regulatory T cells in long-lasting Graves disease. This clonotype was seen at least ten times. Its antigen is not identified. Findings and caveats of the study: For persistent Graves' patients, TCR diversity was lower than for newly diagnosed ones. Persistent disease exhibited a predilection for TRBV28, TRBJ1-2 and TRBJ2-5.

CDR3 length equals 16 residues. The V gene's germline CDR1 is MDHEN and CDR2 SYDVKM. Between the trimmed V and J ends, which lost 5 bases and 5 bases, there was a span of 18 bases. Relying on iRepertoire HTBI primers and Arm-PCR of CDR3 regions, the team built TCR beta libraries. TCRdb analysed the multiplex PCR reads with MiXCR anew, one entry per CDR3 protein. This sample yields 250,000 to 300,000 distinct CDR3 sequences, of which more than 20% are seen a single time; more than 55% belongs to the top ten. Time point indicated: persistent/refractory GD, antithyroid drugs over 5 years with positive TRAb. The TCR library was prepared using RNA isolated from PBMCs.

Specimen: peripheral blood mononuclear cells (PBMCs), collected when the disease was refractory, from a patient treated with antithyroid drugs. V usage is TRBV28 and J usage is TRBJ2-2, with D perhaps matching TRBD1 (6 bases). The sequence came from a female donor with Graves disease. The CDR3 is CASSPLRTAWTGELFF. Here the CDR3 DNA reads TGTGCCAGCAGTCCTCTCCGGACAGCCTGGACCGGGGAGCTGTTTTTT. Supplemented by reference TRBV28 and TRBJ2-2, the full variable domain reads DVKVTQSSRYLVKRTGEKVFLECVQDMDHENMFWYRQDPGLGLRLIYFSYDVKMKEKGDIPEGYSVSREKKERFSLILESASTNQTSMYLCASSPLRTAWTGELFFGEGSRLTVL.